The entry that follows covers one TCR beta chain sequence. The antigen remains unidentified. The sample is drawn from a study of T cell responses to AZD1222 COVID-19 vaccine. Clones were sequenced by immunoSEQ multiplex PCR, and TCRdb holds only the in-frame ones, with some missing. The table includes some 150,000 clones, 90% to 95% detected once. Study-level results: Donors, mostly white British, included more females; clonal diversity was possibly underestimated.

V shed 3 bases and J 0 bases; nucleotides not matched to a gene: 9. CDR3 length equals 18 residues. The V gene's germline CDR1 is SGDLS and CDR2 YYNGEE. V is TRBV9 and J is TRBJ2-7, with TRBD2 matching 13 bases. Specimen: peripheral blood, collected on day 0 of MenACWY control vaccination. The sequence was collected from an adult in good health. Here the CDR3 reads CASSAGLAGNKISYEQYF. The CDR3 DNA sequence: TGTGCCAGCAGCGCGGGACTAGCGGGAAATAAAATCTCCTACGAGCAGTACTTC.